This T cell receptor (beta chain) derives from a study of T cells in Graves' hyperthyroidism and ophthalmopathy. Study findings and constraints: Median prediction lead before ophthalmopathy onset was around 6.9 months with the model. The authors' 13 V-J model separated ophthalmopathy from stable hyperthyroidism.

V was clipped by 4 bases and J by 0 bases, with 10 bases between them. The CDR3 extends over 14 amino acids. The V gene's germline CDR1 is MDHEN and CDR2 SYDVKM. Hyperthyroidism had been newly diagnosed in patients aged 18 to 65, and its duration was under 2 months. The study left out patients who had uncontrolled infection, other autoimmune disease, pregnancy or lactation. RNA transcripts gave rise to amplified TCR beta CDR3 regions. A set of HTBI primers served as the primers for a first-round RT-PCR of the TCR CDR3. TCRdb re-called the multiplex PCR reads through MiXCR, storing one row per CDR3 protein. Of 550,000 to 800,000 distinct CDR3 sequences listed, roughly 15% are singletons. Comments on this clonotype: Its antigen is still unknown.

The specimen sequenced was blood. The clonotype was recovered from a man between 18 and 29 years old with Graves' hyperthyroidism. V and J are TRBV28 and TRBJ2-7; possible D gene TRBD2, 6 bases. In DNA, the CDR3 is TGTGCCAGCAGTTCCGGGACTTACTCCTACGAGCAGTACTTC. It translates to CASSSGTYSYEQYF.